This T cell receptor beta chain was found in a study of cytomegalovirus exposure and HLA in healthy donors (dated 2017 in TCRdb). The study in broad terms: An earlier analysis of some 550 of the donors reported approximately 300 Gb of sequence data and some 100 million unique TCR beta sequences from about 179 million T cells. An early release that covered around 590 HLA-typed donors contained about 300 gigabases of sequencing data and around 85 million unique TCR sequences. Of the 398 genotyped donors, approximately 83% fell in the genetic ancestry cluster associated with self-reported Caucasian donors. The study aimed to test whether cataloging public T cell receptors could reveal signatures of past pathogen exposure. The study used immunosequencing to profile the T cell repertoires of approximately 640 subjects and linked those repertoires to cytomegalovirus serostatus. A separate validation cohort of 100 to 150 different subjects was used in addition to the 666-subject first cohort. To predict cytomegalovirus infection status, the study combined high-throughput TCR immunosequencing, statistical association of individual TCRs with disease status, and machine learning. To study patterns of TCR occurrence, a later analysis re-analyzed previously published TCR beta repertoires from just over 650 donors and added high-resolution HLA genotyping. The later analysis used no new phenotypic data to find candidate immune exposures, relying instead on TCR beta sequences and their occurrence across donors. An earlier analysis of 500 to 750 of the donors applied high-throughput TCR beta sequencing to assess whether each TCR beta V gene segment acted as functional or pseudogenic. Donor age, sex, ethnicity and CMV serostatus were collected together with the repertoire data. A later genetic analysis used genome-wide SNP genotypes for about three fifths of the 666 donors, treating that subset as a discovery cohort. All discovery cohort repertoires had been generated using a single sequencing platform. Class I and class II HLA loci were covered by the typing at four-digit resolution. Typing coverage differed by locus: A, B, C, DRB1 and DQB1 were typed in about 620-630 donors, DQA1 in roughly 500, DPA1 in 600 to 610, and DPB1 in 472. A handful of DR-DQ haplotypes were treated as single units for association and clustering because of strong linkage in the cohort. On average, roughly 200,000 unique TCR beta nucleotide sequences were sequenced per donor among 398 genotyped donors of the cohort, with roughly 18% of those sequences being non-productive. General study outcomes and caveats: A later analysis found that TCR association rates varied across HLA loci, with DRB1 alleles showing the most associated TCRs and HLA-C alleles the fewest. Immune exposure information for the cohort was limited to CMV serostatus. The sequencing pipeline was judged likely to have produced a cluster of highly shared sequence variants as a technical artifact. Because counts were too low, seventeen rarely observed V segments, including chromosome 9 orphons, were excluded from the earlier analysis of several hundred of the donors. A further reported finding was that TCR beta sequences accurately predicted the HLA-A and HLA-B alleles for most subjects in the first cohort. Some IMGT-functional V segments, including TRBV6-2 and TRBV6-3, could not be distinguished by the 87-base-pair reads and were therefore excluded. In a later analysis, HLA-associated TCR beta chains were found to be more clonally expanded and to have lower generation probabilities than equally common non-associated chains. Assigning TCR associations to individual alleles was difficult when HLA alleles, especially DR and DQ, strongly co-occurred. The cohort was sequenced for TCR beta chains only, and without alpha or paired-chain data the features that could be detected were limited. In a later genetic analysis, a missense DCLRE1C variant was associated with V-gene and J-gene trimming of TCR beta chains, and the association was replicated in an independent cohort. While some public TCRs were present in many individuals, most TCR sequences turned up only very rarely across donors. The study listed 150 to 200 TCR beta chains as associated with cytomegalovirus. In an earlier analysis of several hundred of the donors, most TCR beta V segments were observed in productive rearrangements about 87% or about 30% of the time, broadly matching IMGT annotations. A few of the identified cytomegalovirus-associated TCR beta chains were confirmed in vitro to be specific for cytomegalovirus antigens. At a false discovery rate of 0.05, a later analysis linked 15,000 to 20,000 TCR beta sequences to specific HLA alleles. Compared with the roughly 670-donor mean, donors in an Asian-associated ancestry cluster had fewer N-insertions in productive TCRs, according to a later genetic analysis. According to the authors, the approach could potentially be generalized to other disease states and immunological phenotypes. Correlated functional status among segregating V segments might be attributable to linkage disequilibrium, but an unknown experimental factor could not be ruled out. Roughly uniform sequencing depth across donors was assumed in presence/absence analyses, although this assumption may not hold. The classifier was reported to diagnose cytomegalovirus status with high specificity and sensitivity in both the original and validation cohorts. Several of the top co-occurrence clusters appeared to be linked to parvovirus B19, influenza, CMV and Epstein-Barr virus, according to a later analysis. Because some donors lacked HLA typing at each locus, the association tests relied only on the typed subset. In a later analysis, most CMV-associated TCR beta chains were found to appear HLA-restricted, with HLA associations seemingly driven largely by CMV exposure.

In the case of this clone: No cognate antigen has been identified for it. Per-nucleotide qualities are absent, and no much larger clonotype sits a single base away.

Library preparation used the immunoSEQ multiplex PCR assay. For the multiplex PCR, a mixture combining 60 forward primers for TCR Vbeta segments and 13 reverse primers for TCR Jbeta segments was used. The CDR3 region of rearranged TCR beta genes was amplified from genomic DNA by a multiplex PCR assay. Amplified TCR beta libraries were sequenced as 87-base-pair reads on the Illumina HiSeq System. The study's processing was this. Across the 670 or so repertoires, a later analysis counted 75 million to 90 million unique TCR beta chains, approximately 12 million of which were shared by at least two donors. To remove PCR and sequencing errors, raw reads were error-corrected and collapsed into unique sequences using a nearest-neighbor algorithm that merged closely related sequences. V, D and J gene segments were assigned by aligning CDR3 sequences to IMGT reference sequences. For a sequence to be retained, at least a six-nucleotide match to both a V gene segment and a J gene segment was required. Rearrangements were called productive when the CDR3 lacked stop codons and stayed in frame with V and J; all others were non-productive. Following IMGT convention, CDR3 was defined as the stretch from the second conserved V-encoded cysteine up to the conserved J-encoded phenylalanine. In an earlier analysis of around 640 of the donors, sequences lacking an unambiguous match to a single V gene segment were excluded. An earlier analysis of some 500 of the donors classified V segments as functional when productive rearrangements were above 56.7% and as segregating when the standard deviation between donors was above 5%. A statistical classification framework was developed to diagnose cytomegalovirus status using the catalog of TCR beta chain sequences. A later analysis assigned V and J genes by comparing TCR nucleotide sequences with IMGT/GENE-DB human TR gene sequences. Using the TCRdist pipeline, a later analysis assigned CDR3 sequences along with most-parsimonious VDJ recombination scenarios. A later analysis defined each TCR beta chain by its CDR3 amino acid sequence plus V-gene family, and excluded reads lacking a unique V-gene family. To address suspected cross-contamination and a sequencing artifact, a later analysis removed some 620 highly shared, low-generation-probability nucleotide sequences. In a later analysis, a clonal expansion index for each public chain was calculated from normalized within-repertoire ranks of inferred template counts. A later analysis computed generation probabilities with a VDJ recombination model fitted to out-of-frame rearrangements, and checked the results against IGoR. Hypergeometric tests were used in a later analysis to score TCR-TCR, TCR-HLA and TCR-CMV co-occurrence, with a repertoire-size bias correction applied to the TCR pairs. In a later analysis, false discovery rates were estimated by permuting HLA or CMV assignments 20 times. In a later analysis, co-occurring TCRs were grouped with DBSCAN, and TCRdist sequence similarity was added when clustering was performed within HLA-allele-positive subsets. For co-occurrence clustering, repertoires with fewer than 30,000 or more than 120,000 public chains were excluded, along with several repertoires with anomalous nucleotide sharing. The source is immuneACCESS, and TCRdb retained only in-frame sequences with V and J called. Part of the clones is not carried over; for the studies checked, unresolved V genes explain less than half of this, and the remainder is unexplained. The V and J calls and the clone size are those of that table, but D and trimming were determined from the DNA. The table for this sample lists 150,000 to 250,000 clones; 79% of them were counted only once. Around 4.8% of the sample goes to the ten largest clones.

Relative to germline, V is missing 0 bases and J is missing 3 bases, with 7 bases of the junction outside any gene match. The CDR3 spans 16 residues, from the cysteine through the phenylalanine. The sequence is cut down to CDR3 DNA, 48 bases in frame from base 1. The cohort consisted of 666 healthy bone marrow donors. At the time of sampling, all cohort members were nominally healthy, though unrecorded immune exposures were likely present. The donor was CMV seropositive and belonged to the group of 250 to 350 seropositive cohort members. A peripheral blood sample was collected from each donor, and TCR beta sequencing was performed on peripheral blood mononuclear cells. The Qiagen DNeasy Blood Extraction Kit was used to extract genomic DNA from the blood cell samples.

Input material: PBMCs. The V gene is TRBV5-3 and the J gene is TRBJ2-7; 9 junctional bases match TRBD1. TRBV5-3 falls under the ORF class, with uncertain function. This receptor was obtained from a woman aged 30 to 39 in good health and CMV-seropositive. The CDR3 reads as follows: CARSLESGTGCYEQYF. The nucleotide sequence is TGTGCCAGAAGCTTGGAGAGCGGGACAGGGTGCTACGAGCAGTACTTC.